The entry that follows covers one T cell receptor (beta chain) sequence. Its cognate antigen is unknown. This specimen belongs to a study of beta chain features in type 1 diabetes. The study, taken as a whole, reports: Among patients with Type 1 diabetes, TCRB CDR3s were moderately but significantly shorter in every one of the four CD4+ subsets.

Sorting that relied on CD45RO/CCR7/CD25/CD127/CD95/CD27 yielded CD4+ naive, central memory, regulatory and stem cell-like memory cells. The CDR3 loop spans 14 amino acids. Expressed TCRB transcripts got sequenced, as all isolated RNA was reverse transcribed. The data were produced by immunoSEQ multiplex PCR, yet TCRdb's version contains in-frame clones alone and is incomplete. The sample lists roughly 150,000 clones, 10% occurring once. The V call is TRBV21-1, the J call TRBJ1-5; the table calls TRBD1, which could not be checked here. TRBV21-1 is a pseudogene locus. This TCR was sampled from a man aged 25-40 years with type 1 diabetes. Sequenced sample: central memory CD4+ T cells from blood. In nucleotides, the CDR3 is TGTGCCCGCAGAGACAGGGCTCCAGATCAGCCCCAGCATTTT. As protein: CARRDRAPDQPQHF.